In this sample, the clone carrying this T cell receptor beta chain turned up a few times. Its antigen is unidentified. Assay used: immunoSEQ multiplex PCR; TCRdb lists only in-frame clones, some missing. This sample yields 550,000 to 850,000 clones, of which approximately 72% are seen a single time; over 1.5% belongs to the top ten. This sample is drawn from a study of shared clonotypes between healthy human individuals. The wider study: Plates per donor: three CD4 naive, three CD4 memory, two CD8 naive, one CD8 memory. Study outcomes and limitations: It was expected that sequencing depth would affect clonotype sharing among donors. When naive CD4 clonotypes were compared across a handful of donors, around 5% were shared.

The CDR3 length is 12 residues. Trimming pared 6 bases from V and 5 bases from J, leaving 8 bases between. CDR1 is KGHSH and CDR2 is LQKENI in the germline V gene. CD45RA-negative memory and CD45RA+ naive subsets were split from the CD4+ cells. This TCR came from a woman aged 25-40 years in good health. The chain has TRBV18 and TRBJ1-5; D remains ambiguous. Sequences were obtained from memory CD4+ T cells sorted from blood. Indicated subset: CD45RA-negative fraction. The CDR3 is CASSRSHQPQHF. CDR3 bases: TGTGCCAGCTCCCGCTCTCATCAGCCCCAGCATTTT.